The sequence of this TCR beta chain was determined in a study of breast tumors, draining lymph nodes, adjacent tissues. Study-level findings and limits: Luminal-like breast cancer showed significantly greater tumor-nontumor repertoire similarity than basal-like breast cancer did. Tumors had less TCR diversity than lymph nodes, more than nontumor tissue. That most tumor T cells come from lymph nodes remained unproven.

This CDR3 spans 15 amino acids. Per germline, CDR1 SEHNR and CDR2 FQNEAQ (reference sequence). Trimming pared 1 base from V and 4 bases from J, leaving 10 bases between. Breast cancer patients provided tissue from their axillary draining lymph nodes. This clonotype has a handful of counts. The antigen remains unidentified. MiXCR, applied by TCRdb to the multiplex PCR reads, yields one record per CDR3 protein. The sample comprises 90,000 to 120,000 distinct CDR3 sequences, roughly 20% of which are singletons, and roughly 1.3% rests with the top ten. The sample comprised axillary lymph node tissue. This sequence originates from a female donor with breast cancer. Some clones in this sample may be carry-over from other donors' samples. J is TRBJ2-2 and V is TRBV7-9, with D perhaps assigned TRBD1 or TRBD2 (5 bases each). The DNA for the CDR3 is TGTGCCAGCAGCTTAGGGGCAGGGAGCACCGGGGAGCTGTTTTTT. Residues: CASSLGAGSTGELFF. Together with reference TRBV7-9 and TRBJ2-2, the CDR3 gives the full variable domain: DTGVSQNPRHKITKRGQNVTFRCDPISEHNRLYWYRQTLGQGPEFLTYFQNEAQLEKSRLLSDRFSAERPKGSFSTLEIQRTEQGDSAMYLCASSLGAGSTGELFFGEGSRLTVL.